This T cell receptor beta chain comes out of a study of CD8+ T cells in alopecia areata. For the study at large: Treatment comprised oral tofacitinib, 5 to 10 mg twice daily, in treated patients.

Regarding treatment: oral pan-JAK inhibitor, 5-10 mg twice daily. It was from alopecia areata patients that lesional scalp punch biopsies and peripheral blood were collected. CD4+ and CD8+ T cells were sorted from PBMCs stained for CD3, CD4 and CD8. This clone appeared a few times. Germline V lookup: CDR1 SQVTM, CDR2 ANQGSEA. This CDR3 comprises 12 residues. With 3 bases removed from V and 6 bases from J, the gap between germline ends came to 8 bases. Sequencing relied on a cDNA template that was reverse transcribed from extracted RNA. TCRdb's table, derived via immunoSEQ multiplex PCR, lists solely in-frame clones and lacks some. The sample has roughly 200,000 clones; approximately 53% are singletons.

J is TRBJ2-2 and V is TRBV29-1; TRBD1 might be the D (6 bases). Sequencing used CD8+ T cells sorted from blood, obtained at week 24, from a patient treated with tofacitinib. The TCR sequence derives from a human donor with alopecia areata. The CDR3 loop reads CSVDTGSGELFF. CDR3 sequence (DNA): TGCAGCGTTGACACAGGGTCCGGGGAGCTGTTTTTT.